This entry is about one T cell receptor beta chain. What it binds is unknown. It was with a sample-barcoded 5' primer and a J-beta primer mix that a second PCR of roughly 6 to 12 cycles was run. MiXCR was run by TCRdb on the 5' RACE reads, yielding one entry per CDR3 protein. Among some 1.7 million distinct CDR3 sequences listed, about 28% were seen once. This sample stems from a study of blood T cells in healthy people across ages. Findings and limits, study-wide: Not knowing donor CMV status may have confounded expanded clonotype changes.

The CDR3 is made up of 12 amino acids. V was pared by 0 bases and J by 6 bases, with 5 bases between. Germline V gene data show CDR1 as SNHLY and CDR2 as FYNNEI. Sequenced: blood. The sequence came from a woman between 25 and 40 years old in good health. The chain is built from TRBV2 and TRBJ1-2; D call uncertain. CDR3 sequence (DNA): TGTGCCAGCAGTGAAGCGAAAAATGGCTACACCTTC. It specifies CASSEAKNGYTF.